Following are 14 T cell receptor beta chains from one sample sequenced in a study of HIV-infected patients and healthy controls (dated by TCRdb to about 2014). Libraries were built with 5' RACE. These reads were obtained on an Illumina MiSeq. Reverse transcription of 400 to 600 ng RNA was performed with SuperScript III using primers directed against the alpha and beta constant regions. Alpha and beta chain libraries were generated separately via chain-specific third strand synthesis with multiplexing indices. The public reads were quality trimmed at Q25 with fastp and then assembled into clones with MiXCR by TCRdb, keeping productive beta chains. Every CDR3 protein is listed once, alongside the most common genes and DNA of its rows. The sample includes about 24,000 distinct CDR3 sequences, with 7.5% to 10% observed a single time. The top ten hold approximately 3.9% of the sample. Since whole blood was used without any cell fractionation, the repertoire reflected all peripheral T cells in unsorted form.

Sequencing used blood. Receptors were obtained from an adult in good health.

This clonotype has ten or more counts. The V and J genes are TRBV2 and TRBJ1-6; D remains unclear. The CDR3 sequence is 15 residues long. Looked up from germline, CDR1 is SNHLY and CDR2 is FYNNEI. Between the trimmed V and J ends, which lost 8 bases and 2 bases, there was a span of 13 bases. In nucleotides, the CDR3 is TGTGCCAGCCTGTCTTTGGGAGCCTATAATTCACCCCTCCACTTT. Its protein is CASLSLGAYNSPLHF.

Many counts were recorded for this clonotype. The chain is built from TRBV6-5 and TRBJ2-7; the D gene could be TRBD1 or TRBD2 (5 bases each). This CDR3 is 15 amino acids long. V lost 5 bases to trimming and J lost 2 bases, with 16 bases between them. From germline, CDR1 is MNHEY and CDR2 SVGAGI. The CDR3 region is CASSRDRAGAYEQYF. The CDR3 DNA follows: TGTGCCAGCAGTAGGGACCGGGCAGGAGCCTACGAGCAGTACTTC.

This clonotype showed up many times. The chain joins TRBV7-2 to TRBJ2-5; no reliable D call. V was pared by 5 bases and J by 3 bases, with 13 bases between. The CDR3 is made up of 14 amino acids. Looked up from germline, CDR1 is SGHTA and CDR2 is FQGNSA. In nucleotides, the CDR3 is TGTGCCAGCAGCCCAACGGCCCGGAAAGAGACCCAGTACTTC. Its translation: CASSPTARKETQYF.

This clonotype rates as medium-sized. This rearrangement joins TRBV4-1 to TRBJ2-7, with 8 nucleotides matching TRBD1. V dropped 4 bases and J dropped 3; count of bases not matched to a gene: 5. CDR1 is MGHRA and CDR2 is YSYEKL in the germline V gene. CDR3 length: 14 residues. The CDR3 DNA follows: TGCGCCAGCAGCCTCGGGACAGGACGCTACGAGCAGTACTTC. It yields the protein CASSLGTGRYEQYF.

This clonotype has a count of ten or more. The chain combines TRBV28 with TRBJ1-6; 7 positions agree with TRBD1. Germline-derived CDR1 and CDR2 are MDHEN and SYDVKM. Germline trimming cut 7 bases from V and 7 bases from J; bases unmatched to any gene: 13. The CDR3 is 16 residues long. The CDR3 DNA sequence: TGTGCCAGCATTGAAGCGGGACAGCGGAGAAATTCACCCCTCCACTTT. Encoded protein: CASIEAGQRRNSPLHF.

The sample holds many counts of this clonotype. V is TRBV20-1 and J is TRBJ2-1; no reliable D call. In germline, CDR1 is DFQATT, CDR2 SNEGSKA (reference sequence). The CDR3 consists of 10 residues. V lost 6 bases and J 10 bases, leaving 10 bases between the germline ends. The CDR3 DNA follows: TGCAGTGCCCCGACGGGCGAGCAGTTCTTC. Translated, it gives CSAPTGEQFF.

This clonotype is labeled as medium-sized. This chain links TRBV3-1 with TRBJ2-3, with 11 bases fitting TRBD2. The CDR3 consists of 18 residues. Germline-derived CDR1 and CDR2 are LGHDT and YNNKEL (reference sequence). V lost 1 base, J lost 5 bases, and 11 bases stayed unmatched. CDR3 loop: CASSQVGGSGGVGDTQYF. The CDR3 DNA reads TGTGCCAGCAGCCAAGTGGGTGGTAGCGGGGGGGTCGGAGATACGCAGTATTTT.

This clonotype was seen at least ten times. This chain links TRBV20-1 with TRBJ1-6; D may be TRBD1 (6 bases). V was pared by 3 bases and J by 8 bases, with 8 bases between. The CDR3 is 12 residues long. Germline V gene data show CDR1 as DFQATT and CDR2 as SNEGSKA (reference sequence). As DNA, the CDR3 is TGCAGTGCTAGGGGGGGCGATTCACCCCTCCACTTT. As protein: CSARGGDSPLHF.

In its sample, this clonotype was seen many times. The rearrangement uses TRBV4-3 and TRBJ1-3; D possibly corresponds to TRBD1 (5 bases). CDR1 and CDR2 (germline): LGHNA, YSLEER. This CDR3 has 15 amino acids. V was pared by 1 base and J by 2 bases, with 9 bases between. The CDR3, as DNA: TGCGCCAGCAGCCAAGCCACAGGCCCTGGAAACACCATATATTTT. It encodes CASSQATGPGNTIYF.

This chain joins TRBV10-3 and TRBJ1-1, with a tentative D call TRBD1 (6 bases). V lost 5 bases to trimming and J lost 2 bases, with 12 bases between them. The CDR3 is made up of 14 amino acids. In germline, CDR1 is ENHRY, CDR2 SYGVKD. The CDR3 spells CAISTGTRNTEAFF. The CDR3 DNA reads TGTGCCATCAGTACCGGGACAAGAAACACTGAAGCTTTCTTT.

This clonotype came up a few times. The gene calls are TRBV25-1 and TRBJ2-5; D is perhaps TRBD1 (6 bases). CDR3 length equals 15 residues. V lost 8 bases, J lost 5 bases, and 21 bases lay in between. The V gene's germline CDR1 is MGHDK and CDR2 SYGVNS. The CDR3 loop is CASGGSGTAAETQYF. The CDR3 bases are TGTGCCAGCGGGGGCTCAGGGACCGCCGCGGAGACCCAGTACTTC.

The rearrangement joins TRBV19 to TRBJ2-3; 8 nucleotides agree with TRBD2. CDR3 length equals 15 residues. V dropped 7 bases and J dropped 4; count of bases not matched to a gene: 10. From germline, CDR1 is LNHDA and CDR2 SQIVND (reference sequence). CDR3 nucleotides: TGTGCCAGTAACCTCGGGGGGGGGCTCCCAGATACGCAGTATTTT. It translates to CASNLGGGLPDTQYF.

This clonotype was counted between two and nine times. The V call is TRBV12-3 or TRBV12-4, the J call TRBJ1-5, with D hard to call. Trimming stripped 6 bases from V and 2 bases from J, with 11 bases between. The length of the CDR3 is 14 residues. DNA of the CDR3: TGTGCCAGCAGCCAGGACCGAGGCAATCAGCCCCAGCATTTT. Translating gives CASSQDRGNQPQHF.

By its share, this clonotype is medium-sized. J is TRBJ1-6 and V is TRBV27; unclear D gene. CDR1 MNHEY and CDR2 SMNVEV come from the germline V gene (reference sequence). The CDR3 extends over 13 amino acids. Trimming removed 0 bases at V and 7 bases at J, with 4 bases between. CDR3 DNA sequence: TGTGCCAGCAGTTTATCGCCGAATTCACCCCTCCACTTT. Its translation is CASSLSPNSPLHF.